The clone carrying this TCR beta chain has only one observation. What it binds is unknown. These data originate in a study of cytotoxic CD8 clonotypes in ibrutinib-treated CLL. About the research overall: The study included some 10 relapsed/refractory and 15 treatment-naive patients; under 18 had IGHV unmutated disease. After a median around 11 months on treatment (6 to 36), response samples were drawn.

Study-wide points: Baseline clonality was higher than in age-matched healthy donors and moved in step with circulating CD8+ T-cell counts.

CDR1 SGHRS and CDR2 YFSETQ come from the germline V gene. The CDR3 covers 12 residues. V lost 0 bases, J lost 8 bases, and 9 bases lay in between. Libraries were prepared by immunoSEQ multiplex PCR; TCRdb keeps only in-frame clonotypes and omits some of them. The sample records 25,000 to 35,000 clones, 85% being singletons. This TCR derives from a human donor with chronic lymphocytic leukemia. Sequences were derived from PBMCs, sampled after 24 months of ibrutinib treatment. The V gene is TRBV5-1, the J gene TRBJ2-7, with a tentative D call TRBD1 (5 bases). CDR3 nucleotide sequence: TGCGCCAGCAGCTTGGAACAGGCTCAGCAGTACTTC. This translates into CASSLEQAQQYF.